A single T cell receptor (beta chain) is shown here with its context. V was trimmed by 0 bases and J by 2 bases, leaving 8 bases between them. The CDR3 contains 14 residues. Germline CDR1 and CDR2: SGHRS and YFSETQ. This sample stems from a study of blood T cell repertoires in COVID-19. Across the study: The United States, Italy and Spain provided the acute and convalescent COVID-19 samples.

Study members were between 18 and 89 years old and lived in 24 US regions. Self-reported history from a screening survey and questionnaire set each donor's cohort. In the original workflow: Nucleated cell number was recorded as an estimate derived from reference gene primer amplification. The repertoire was sequenced with immunoSEQ multiplex PCR; TCRdb's copy has only in-frame clones and lacks some. The DNA was the basis for D and trimming; V, J and clone size are from that table. The table lists under 150,000 clones, 84% of them singletons. Sequenced sample: PBMCs or T cells enriched from blood (not recorded which). V usage is TRBV5-1 and J usage is TRBJ1-2; a possible D gene is TRBD1 (6 bases). This TCR was recovered from a man aged 50 or older in a cohort exposed to, infected with or recovered from COVID-19 (not recorded which). The CDR3 sequence is CASSLGDTNYGYTF. The DNA of the CDR3 is TGCGCCAGCAGCTTGGGGGACACGAACTATGGCTACACCTTC.